The present T cell receptor (beta chain) was sequenced within a study of beta chain features in type 1 diabetes. Findings and limits, study-wide: VDJ junctions in type 1 diabetes patients carried more deletions and fewer insertions. Compared with healthy donors, patients appeared to share more similar naive, central memory and regulatory TCRB repertoires.

CD45RO/CCR7/CD25/CD127/CD95/CD27 separated CD4+ naive, central memory, regulatory and stem cell-like memory cells by sorting. This clone was counted only a few times. Its antigen remains unknown. Reverse transcription of all isolated RNA meant that expressed TCRB transcripts were sequenced. Sequenced by immunoSEQ multiplex PCR; TCRdb stores in-frame clones only, minus some. The top ten hold roughly 1.4% of the sample, which has around 140,000 clones, about 10% seen once. The sequence was obtained from a man between 18 and 29 years old in good health. The source material was naive CD4+ T cells from blood.

The CDR3 reads CASSSGTSGGSTDTQYF. The CDR3 nucleotides read TGTGCCAGCAGCTCAGGGACTAGCGGGGGGAGCACAGATACGCAGTATTTT. The chain is built from TRBV7-2 and TRBJ2-3, with 15 bases that match TRBD2. V lost 4 bases to trimming and J lost 0 bases; unmatched junction nucleotides: 2. This CDR3 comprises 17 residues. The germline CDR1 and CDR2 sequences are SGHTA and FQGNSA. The entire variable domain, with the rest obtained from reference TRBV7-2 and TRBJ2-3, is as follows: GAGVSQSPSNKVTEKGKDVELRCDPISGHTALYWYRQSLGQGLEFLIYFQGNSAPDKSGLPSDRFSAERTGGSVSTLTIQRTQQEDSAVYLCASSSGTSGGSTDTQYFGPGTRLTVL.